One sample yielded the 21 T cell receptor beta chains listed below, sequenced in a study of monozygotic twins with inflammatory bowel disease. TCRdb re-analyzed the 5' RACE reads; it lists each CDR3 protein once, without DNA. With about 450,000 distinct CDR3 sequences in the sample, the ten largest clones hold about 2.3%. Sequences were obtained from blood. Source of these receptors: a human donor with ulcerative colitis or Crohn's disease, or a healthy co-twin of an affected twin (not recorded which).

The chain employs TRBV9 and TRBJ2-1; checking the TCRdb D call of TRBD1 is not possible without DNA. The CDR3 spans 16 residues. Germline CDR1 is SGDLS and CDR2 is YYNGEE. The CDR3 loop is CASSSTGTGSPWEQFF.

This sequence joins TRBV27 and TRBJ2-2; TCRdb designates TRBD2, a call that cannot be tested without DNA. Germline V gene sequence: CDR1 MNHEY, CDR2 SMNVEV (reference sequence). This CDR3 comprises 15 residues. The CDR3 spells CASRYWRENTGELFF.

V usage is TRBV19 and J usage is TRBJ1-1. Germline V gene lookup returns CDR1 LNHDA and CDR2 SQIVND (reference sequence). CDR3 length: 15 amino acids. CDR3 sequence reads: CASSIALTPITEAFF. The whole variable domain, filled in from reference TRBV19 and TRBJ1-1, reads DGGITQSPKYLFRKEGQNVTLSCEQNLNHDAMYWYRQDPGQGLRLIYYSQIVNDFQKGDIAEGYSVSREKKESFPLTVTSAQKNPTAFYLCASSIALTPITEAFFGQGTRLTVV.

The rearrangement joins TRBV2 to TRBJ2-7; the D call of TRBD2 rests on TCRdb alone, since no DNA is present to check it. This CDR3 contains 13 residues. CDR1 is SNHLY, CDR2 FYNNEI, per germline. CDR3 amino acids: CASNKGLTYEQYF.

The J gene is TRBJ1-2, the V gene TRBV20-1. In germline, CDR1 is DFQATT, CDR2 SNEGSKA (reference sequence). The CDR3 length is 14 residues. This CDR3 reads CSAPHTWIGDGYTF.

The chain links TRBV9 to TRBJ2-1; TCRdb gives TRBD1 as the D gene, but with no DNA this cannot be confirmed. Germline CDR1 reads SGDLS; CDR2 reads YYNGEE. The CDR3 loop spans 15 amino acids. The CDR3 region is CASSVGTVSYNEQFF. The full variable domain, rest sourced from reference TRBV9 and TRBJ2-1, is DSGVTQTPKHLITATGQRVTLRCSPRSGDLSVYWYQQSLDQGLQFLIQYYNGEERAKGNILERFSAQQFPDLHSELNLSSLELGDSALYFCASSVGTVSYNEQFFGPGTRLTVL.

The chain is built from TRBV10-3 and TRBJ2-3; with no DNA, the TCRdb D assignment of TRBD1 cannot be verified. CDR1 and CDR2 (germline): ENHRY, SYGVKD. This CDR3 comprises 17 residues. The CDR3 protein is CAIRRGAGKEGLDTQYF.

The gene calls are TRBV18 and TRBJ1-2; checking the TCRdb D call of TRBD1 is not possible without DNA. The CDR3 consists of 16 residues. Germline V gives CDR1 KGHSH, CDR2 LQKENI. The CDR3 region is CASSPKRGTGGDGYTF.

The chain links TRBV19 to TRBJ2-3; TCRdb selects TRBD1, and the lack of DNA leaves this call unchecked. CDR3 size: 16 residues. CDR1 LNHDA and CDR2 SQIVND come from the germline V gene (reference sequence). The CDR3 loop is CASSRVGQGATDTQYF.

This chain joins TRBV20-1 and TRBJ1-6; the TCRdb D gene call, TRBD1, has no DNA to confirm it. The germline gives CDR1 DFQATT, CDR2 SNEGSKA (reference sequence). The CDR3 loop spans 13 amino acids. The CDR3 region is CSASGGDNSPLHF.

The chain links TRBV24-1 to TRBJ2-1; TCRdb's D call, TRBD1, is unchecked because there is no DNA. CDR1 is KGHDR, CDR2 SFDVKD, per germline. The CDR3 covers 17 residues. The CDR3: CATSDLGGRGRVNEQFF.

The rearrangement links TRBV19 to TRBJ2-1; the D call of TRBD2 rests on TCRdb alone, since no DNA is present to check it. CDR1 is LNHDA and CDR2 is SQIVND in the germline V gene (reference sequence). CDR3 length: 18 amino acids. CDR3 region: CASSIGPGLAGGHNEQFF.

V and J are TRBV5-1 and TRBJ1-3; TCRdb outputs TRBD1, but without DNA this stays unchecked. The CDR3 spans 16 residues. CDR1 and CDR2 from the germline V gene are SGHRS and YFSETQ. CDR3 protein: CASSLAGTASGNTIYF.

The chain recombines TRBV7-2 with TRBJ1-1; TCRdb designates TRBD1, a call that cannot be tested without DNA. The CDR3 loop spans 13 amino acids. Germline lookup yields CDR1 SGHTA and CDR2 FQGNSA. CDR3 amino acids: CASRKQGILEAFF.

The gene calls are TRBV15 and TRBJ2-1. This CDR3 comprises 15 residues. Per the germline V gene, CDR1 is LNHNV and CDR2 is YYDKDF (reference sequence). The chain's CDR3 is CATSRDSAGYNEQFF.

The J gene is TRBJ1-6, the V gene TRBV12-3 or TRBV12-4. This CDR3 contains 17 residues. The CDR3 reads CASSSSGGLPYNSPLHF.

This chain links TRBV20-1 with TRBJ1-1. The CDR3 runs to 13 residues. From germline, CDR1 is DFQATT and CDR2 SNEGSKA (reference sequence). CDR3 loop: CSLFEYANTEAFF.

The J gene is TRBJ1-1, the V gene TRBV29-1; the D call from TCRdb, TRBD1, cannot be confirmed without DNA. Germline V CDR1 and CDR2: SQVTM, ANQGSEA. The CDR3 is 11 residues long. This CDR3 is CQGTAATEAFF.

The V call is TRBV7-9, the J call TRBJ1-1; TCRdb names TRBD1, which stays unverified in the absence of DNA. Per the germline V gene, CDR1 is SEHNR and CDR2 is FQNEAQ (reference sequence). The CDR3 has 14 residues. This CDR3 is CASSDGQGSTEAFF.

This chain connects TRBV29-1 to TRBJ2-1; TCRdb designates TRBD2, a call that cannot be tested without DNA. Germline V CDR1 and CDR2: SQVTM, ANQGSEA. The CDR3 has 14 amino acids. The CDR3 region is CSVDLLAGAHEQFF.

The chain employs TRBV12-3 or TRBV12-4 and TRBJ2-2; no DNA is available, so the TRBD2 call from TCRdb remains unchecked. The CDR3 spans 14 residues. The CDR3 region is CASSPEGDTGELFF.